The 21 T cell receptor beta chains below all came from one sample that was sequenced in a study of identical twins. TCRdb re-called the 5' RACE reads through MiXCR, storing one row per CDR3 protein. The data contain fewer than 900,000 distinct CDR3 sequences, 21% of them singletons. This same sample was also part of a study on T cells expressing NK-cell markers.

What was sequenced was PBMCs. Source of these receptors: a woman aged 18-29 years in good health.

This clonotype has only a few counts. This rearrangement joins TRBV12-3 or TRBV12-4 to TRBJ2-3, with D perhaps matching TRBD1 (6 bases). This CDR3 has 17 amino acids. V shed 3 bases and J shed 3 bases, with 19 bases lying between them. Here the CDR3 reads CASSLGRMAGVTDTQYF. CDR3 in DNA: TGTGCCAGCAGTTTGGGTCGGATGGCAGGGGTGACAGATACGCAGTATTTT.

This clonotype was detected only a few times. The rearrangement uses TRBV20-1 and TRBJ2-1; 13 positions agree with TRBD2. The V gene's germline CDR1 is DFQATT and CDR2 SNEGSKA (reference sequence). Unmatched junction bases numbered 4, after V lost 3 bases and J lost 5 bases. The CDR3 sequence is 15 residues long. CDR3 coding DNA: TGCAGTGCTAGGGGACTAGCGGGAAAACACAATGAGCAGTTCTTC. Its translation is CSARGLAGKHNEQFF.

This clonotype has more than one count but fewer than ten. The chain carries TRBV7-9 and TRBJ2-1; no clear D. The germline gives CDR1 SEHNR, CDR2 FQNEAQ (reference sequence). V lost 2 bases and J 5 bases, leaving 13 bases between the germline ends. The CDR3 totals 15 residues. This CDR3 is CASSLWYSIHNEQFF. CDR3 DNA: TGTGCCAGCAGCTTATGGTATAGCATCCACAATGAGCAGTTCTTC.

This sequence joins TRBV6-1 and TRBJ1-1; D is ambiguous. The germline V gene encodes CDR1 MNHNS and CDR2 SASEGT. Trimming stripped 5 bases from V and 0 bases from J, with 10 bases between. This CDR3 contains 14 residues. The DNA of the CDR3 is TGTGCCAGCAGTCCCCGACGGATGAACACTGAAGCTTTCTTT. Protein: CASSPRRMNTEAFF.

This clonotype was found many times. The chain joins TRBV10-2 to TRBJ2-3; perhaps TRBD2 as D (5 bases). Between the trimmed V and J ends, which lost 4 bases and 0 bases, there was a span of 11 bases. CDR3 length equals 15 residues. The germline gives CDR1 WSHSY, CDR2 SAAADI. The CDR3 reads CASSVGVISTDTQYF. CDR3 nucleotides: TGCGCCAGCAGTGTCGGGGTTATAAGCACAGATACGCAGTATTTT.

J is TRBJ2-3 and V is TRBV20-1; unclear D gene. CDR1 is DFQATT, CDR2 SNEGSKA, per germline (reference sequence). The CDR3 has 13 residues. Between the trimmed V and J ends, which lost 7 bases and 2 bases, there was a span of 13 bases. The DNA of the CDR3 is TGCAGTGTACCCGGGCACGACACAGATACGCAGTATTTT. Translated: CSVPGHDTDTQYF.

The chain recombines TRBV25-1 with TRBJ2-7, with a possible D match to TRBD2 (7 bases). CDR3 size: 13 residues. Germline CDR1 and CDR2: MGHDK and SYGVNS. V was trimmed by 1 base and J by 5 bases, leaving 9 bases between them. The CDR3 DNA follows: TGTGCCAGCAGTGAATGGGGGGGCGACGAGCAGTACTTC. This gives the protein CASSEWGGDEQYF.

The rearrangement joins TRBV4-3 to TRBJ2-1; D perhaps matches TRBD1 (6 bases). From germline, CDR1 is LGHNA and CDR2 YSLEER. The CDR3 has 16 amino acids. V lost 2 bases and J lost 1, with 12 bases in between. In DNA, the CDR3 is TGCGCCAGCAGCCAACAGGGGATTGAATCCTACAATGAGCAGTTCTTC. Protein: CASSQQGIESYNEQFF.

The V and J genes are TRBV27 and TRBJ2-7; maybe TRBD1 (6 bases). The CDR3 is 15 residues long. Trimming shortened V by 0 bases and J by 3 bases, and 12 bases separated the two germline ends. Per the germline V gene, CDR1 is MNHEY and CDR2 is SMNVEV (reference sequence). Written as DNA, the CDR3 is TGTGCCAGCAGTTTATCGGTAGGACAGTACTACGAGCAGTACTTC. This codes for CASSLSVGQYYEQYF.

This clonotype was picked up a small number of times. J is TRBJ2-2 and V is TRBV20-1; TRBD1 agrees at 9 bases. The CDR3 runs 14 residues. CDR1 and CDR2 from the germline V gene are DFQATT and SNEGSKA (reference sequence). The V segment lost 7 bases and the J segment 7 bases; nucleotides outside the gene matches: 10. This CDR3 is CSVTGTGLLGELFF. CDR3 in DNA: TGCAGTGTTACCGGGACAGGGCTTCTCGGGGAGCTGTTTTTT.

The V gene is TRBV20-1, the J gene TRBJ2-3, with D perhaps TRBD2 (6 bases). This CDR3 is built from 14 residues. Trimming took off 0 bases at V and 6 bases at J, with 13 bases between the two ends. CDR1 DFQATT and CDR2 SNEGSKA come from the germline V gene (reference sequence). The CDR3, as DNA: TGCAGTGCTAGAGATGGGGGGAGTGGGGATACGCAGTATTTT. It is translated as CSARDGGSGDTQYF.

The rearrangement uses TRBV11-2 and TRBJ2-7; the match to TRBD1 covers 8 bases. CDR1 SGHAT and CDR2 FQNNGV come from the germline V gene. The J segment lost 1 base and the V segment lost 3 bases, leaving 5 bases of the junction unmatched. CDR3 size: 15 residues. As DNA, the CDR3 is TGTGCCAGCAGCTTCGACAGGGGTAGGTCCTACGAGCAGTACTTC. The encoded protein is CASSFDRGRSYEQYF.

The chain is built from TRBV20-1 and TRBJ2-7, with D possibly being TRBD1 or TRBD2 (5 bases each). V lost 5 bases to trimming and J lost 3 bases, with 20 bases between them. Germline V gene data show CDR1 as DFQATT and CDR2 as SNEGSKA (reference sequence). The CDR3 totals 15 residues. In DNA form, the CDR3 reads TGCAGTGCTCGGAAGCCGGGACGCAGGATCTACGAGCAGTACTTC. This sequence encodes CSARKPGRRIYEQYF.

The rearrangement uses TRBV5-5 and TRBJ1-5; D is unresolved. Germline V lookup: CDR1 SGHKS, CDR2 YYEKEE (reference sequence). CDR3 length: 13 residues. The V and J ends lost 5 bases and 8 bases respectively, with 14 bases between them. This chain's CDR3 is CASSPGDRKPQHF. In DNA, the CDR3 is TGTGCCAGCAGTCCTGGGGATAGGAAGCCCCAGCATTTT.

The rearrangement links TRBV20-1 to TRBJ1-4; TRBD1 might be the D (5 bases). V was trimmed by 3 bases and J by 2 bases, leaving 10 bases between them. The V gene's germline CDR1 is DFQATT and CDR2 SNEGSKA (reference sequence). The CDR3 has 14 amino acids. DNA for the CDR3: TGCAGTGCTAGTATGGGGGTCACTAATGAAAAACTGTTTTTT. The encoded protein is CSASMGVTNEKLFF.

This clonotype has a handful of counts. Written as DNA, the CDR3 is TGTGCCAGCGCGGGACCAACCGGAAAACTGTTTTTT. Translating it yields CASAGPTGKLFF. This rearrangement joins TRBV6-1 to TRBJ1-4; D is possibly TRBD1 (5 bases). V lost 8 bases and J 10 bases, leaving 14 bases between the germline ends. The CDR3 extends over 12 amino acids. Germline assignment: CDR1 MNHNS and CDR2 SASEGT.

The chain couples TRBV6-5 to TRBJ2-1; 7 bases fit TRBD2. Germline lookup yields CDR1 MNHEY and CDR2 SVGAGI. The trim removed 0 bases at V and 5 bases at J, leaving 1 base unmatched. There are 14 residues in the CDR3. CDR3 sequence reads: CASSYSAGDNEQFF. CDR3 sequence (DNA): TGTGCCAGCAGTTACTCGGCGGGGGACAATGAGCAGTTCTTC.

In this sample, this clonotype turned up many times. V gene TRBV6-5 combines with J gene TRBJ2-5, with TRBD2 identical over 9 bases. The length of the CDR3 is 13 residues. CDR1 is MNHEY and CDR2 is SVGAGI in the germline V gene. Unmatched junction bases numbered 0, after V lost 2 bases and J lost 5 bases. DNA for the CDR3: TGTGCCAGCAGTTACCTAGCGGGGGAGACCCAGTACTTC. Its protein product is CASSYLAGETQYF.

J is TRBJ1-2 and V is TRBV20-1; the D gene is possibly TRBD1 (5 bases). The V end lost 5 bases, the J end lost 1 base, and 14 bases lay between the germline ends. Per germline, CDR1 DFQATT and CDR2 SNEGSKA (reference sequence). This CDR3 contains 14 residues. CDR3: CSAQTGLSNYGYTF. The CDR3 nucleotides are TGCAGTGCTCAAACGGGACTGAGTAACTATGGCTACACCTTC.

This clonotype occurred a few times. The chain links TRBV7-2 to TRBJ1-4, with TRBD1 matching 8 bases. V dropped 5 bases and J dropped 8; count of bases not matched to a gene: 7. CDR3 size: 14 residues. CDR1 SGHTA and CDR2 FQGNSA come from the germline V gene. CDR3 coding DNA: TGTGCCAGCAGCGCTGGGACAGGAGGGGAAAAACTGTTTTTT. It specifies CASSAGTGGEKLFF.

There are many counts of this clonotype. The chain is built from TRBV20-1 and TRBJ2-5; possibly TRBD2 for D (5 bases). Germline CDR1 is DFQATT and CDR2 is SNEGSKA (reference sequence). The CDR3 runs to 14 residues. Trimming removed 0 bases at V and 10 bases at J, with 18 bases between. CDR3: CSARDELPVAGQYF. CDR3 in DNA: TGCAGTGCTAGAGACGAATTGCCCGTTGCGGGCCAGTACTTC.